This TCR beta chain appears in the sequencing data of a study of vaccination and CD4 T cells after COVID-19. With V trimmed by 3 bases and J by 7 bases, 10 bases remained unmatched. CDR1 is WNHNN, CDR2 SYGVQD, per germline (reference sequence). This CDR3 spans 15 amino acids. Cultured CD4+ T cells had their DNA profiled by the Oncomine TCR Beta short-read assay. TCRdb fed the PCR reads into MiXCR, producing one record per CDR3 protein. The sample holds some 16,000 distinct CDR3 sequences, 45% to 65% seen once. Concerning this clonotype itself: Its antigen is as yet unknown.

As for treatment: approximately 9-day PBMC culture with coronavirus spike peptide pools or control peptides (ViraFEST assay). The sample comprised CD4+ T cells from blood, cultured in vitro. The receptor comes from a human donor who had recovered from COVID-19. The rearrangement joins TRBV10-1 to TRBJ2-7, with 9 positions matching TRBD1. CDR3 bases: TGCGCCAGCAGTGAACCGGGACAGGGACTACGTGAGCAGTACTTC. Its translation is CASSEPGQGLREQYF.